This T cell receptor beta chain was recovered during a study of shared clonotypes between healthy human individuals. Notes on the study in general: Larger estimated richness was generally seen in naive subsets than in memory subsets. In several donors, around 4.5% of naive CD4 clonotypes appeared in common.

Germline CDR1 and CDR2: MNHNS and SASEGT. This CDR3 has 15 amino acids. V shed 11 bases and J shed 0 bases, with 19 bases lying between them. Turning to this clone: Its specificity is unknown.

All donors qualified as healthy HIV-negative adults and had experienced no recent acute infections or vaccinations. Sequencing was at deep level. Measured with immunoSEQ multiplex PCR; TCRdb has only the in-frame clones, and not every one. The data contain about 2.4 million clones, roughly 93% of them singletons. V gene TRBV6-1 combines with J gene TRBJ1-2; weak D call: TRBD1 (5 bases). Input material: naive CD4+ T cells from PBMCs. Subset reported: CD45RA+ positively selected. The sequence was collected from a man in his late teens or twenties in good health. Some clones in this sample may be carry-over from other donors' samples. CDR3 sequence (DNA): TGTGCCTCTAGGGGCCAGAAGTTAGCTAACTATGGCTACACCTTC. Protein sequence: CASRGQKLANYGYTF.